These T cell receptor beta chains were read from a single sample in a study of CD8 T cells in Susac syndrome. TCRdb redid the calling of the immunoSEQ multiplex PCR reads with MiXCR, one entry per CDR3 protein. The sample lists more than 120,000 distinct CDR3 sequences, 94% occurring once. The source material was CD4+ T cells from PBMCs. All receptors derive from a human donor in good health. Each CDR3 is given with its conserved first and last residue. Clone size is not always given. Where it is, it says once, few, many or a class for expanded clones.

CDR3: CASSLHGQSTGELFF
V: TRBV11-3
J: TRBJ2-2
size: -

CDR3: CASSSLGAAYEQYF
V: TRBV6-6
J: TRBJ2-7
size: -

CDR3: CASSGVWGGTEAFF
V: TRBV3-1
J: TRBJ1-1
size: -

CDR3: CASSEAGVAGVYEQYF
V: TRBV2
J: TRBJ2-7
size: -

CDR3: CASSRDRGDQPQHF
V: TRBV2
J: TRBJ1-5
size: -

CDR3: CASSQRTDRNEQYF
V: TRBV5-1
J: TRBJ2-7
size: -

CDR3: CASSFLRDRGLYNEQFF
V: TRBV5-6
J: TRBJ2-1
size: -

CDR3: CAWRVTGGGEKLFF
V: TRBV30
J: TRBJ1-4
size: -

CDR3: CAISQVGGSEAFF
V: TRBV10-3
J: TRBJ1-1
size: -

CDR3: CASSGGLAGDPSTDTQYF
V: TRBV2
J: TRBJ2-3
size: -

CDR3: CASSVAGVEGTQYF
V: TRBV9
J: TRBJ2-5
size: -

CDR3: CASKAGASNTGELFF
V: TRBV2
J: TRBJ2-2
size: -

CDR3: CASSLQGGTEAFF
V: TRBV19
J: TRBJ1-1
size: -

CDR3: CASTRRDRGNTGELFF
V: TRBV9
J: TRBJ2-2
size: -

CDR3: CASGERRTDTQYF
V: TRBV27
J: TRBJ2-3
size: -

CDR3: CASSELRTSGIVNEQFF
V: TRBV6-1
J: TRBJ2-1
size: -

CDR3: CASSLIGRGRQEQYF
V: TRBV27
J: TRBJ2-7
size: -

CDR3: CASSQGQSEKLFF
V: TRBV3-1
J: TRBJ1-4
size: -

CDR3: CSARLPPGHLNQPQHF
V: TRBV20-1
J: TRBJ1-5
size: -

CDR3: CASSQGDVNTEAFF
V: TRBV3-1
J: TRBJ1-1
size: once

CDR3: CSVMGSNEKLFF
V: TRBV29-1
J: TRBJ1-4
size: -

CDR3: CASSSTTGGSTDTQYF
V: TRBV13
J: TRBJ2-3
size: -

CDR3: CSALPGQGSNTEAFF
V: TRBV20-1
J: TRBJ1-1
size: -

CDR3: CASSSWGEQPQHF
V: TRBV12-3/TRBV12-4
J: TRBJ1-5
size: -

CDR3: CASSLTSGVQETQYF
V: TRBV5-1
J: TRBJ2-5
size: few

CDR3: CASSTSSDTGELFF
V: TRBV7-3
J: TRBJ2-2
size: -

CDR3: CASSPTGGTYNEQFF
V: TRBV12-3/TRBV12-4
J: TRBJ2-1
size: few

CDR3: CASSLTGGHEQYF
V: TRBV12-3/TRBV12-4
J: TRBJ2-7
size: -

CDR3: CASSLGRADTGELFF
V: TRBV5-1
J: TRBJ2-2
size: -

CDR3: CASSESEGHSGETQYF
V: TRBV25-1
J: TRBJ2-5
size: -

CDR3: CATAGPDGRGTNTGELFF
V: TRBV24-1
J: TRBJ2-2
size: -

CDR3: CASGRYKSTDTQYF
V: TRBV12-5
J: TRBJ2-3
size: once

CDR3: CSARGLTVTGELFF
V: TRBV20-1
J: TRBJ2-2
size: -

CDR3: CASSQDEVRATDTQYF
V: TRBV4-1
J: TRBJ2-3
size: -

CDR3: CASSPTPVTGGYGYTF
V: TRBV18
J: TRBJ1-2
size: -

CDR3: CASSARDRGAGELFF
V: TRBV9
J: TRBJ2-2
size: -

CDR3: CASIRGLLSGANVLTF
V: TRBV6-1
J: TRBJ2-6
size: -

CDR3: CASSLLGQAAYEQYF
V: TRBV5-6
J: TRBJ2-7
size: -

CDR3: CASSYSGDEQFF
V: TRBV6-5
J: TRBJ2-1
size: once

CDR3: CASSPRGQANTEAFF
V: TRBV12-3/TRBV12-4
J: TRBJ1-1
size: -

CDR3: CASSIDLRTAGNTEAFF
V: TRBV19
J: TRBJ1-1
size: -

CDR3: CASSSDRGYEQYF
V: TRBV7-3
J: TRBJ2-7
size: -

CDR3: CASSRGLAGAQSTDTQYF
V: TRBV3-1
J: TRBJ2-3
size: -

CDR3: CASSLQGRRTYEQYF
V: TRBV5-4
J: TRBJ2-7
size: -

CDR3: CASSSSGGAYEQYF
V: TRBV5-1
J: TRBJ2-7
size: -

CDR3: CASSSSVNYGYTF
V: TRBV5-4
J: TRBJ1-2
size: once

CDR3: CASSWGTENTGELFF
V: TRBV5-1
J: TRBJ2-2
size: once

CDR3: CASSLDTGEAFF
V: TRBV5-1
J: TRBJ1-1
size: once

CDR3: CASSPEGLAGVNEQYF
V: TRBV9
J: TRBJ2-7
size: few

CDR3: CSAQDTGGQPQHF
V: TRBV20-1
J: TRBJ1-5
size: -

CDR3: CATKAGIGNTEAFF
V: TRBV24-1
J: TRBJ1-1
size: -

CDR3: CASSPGGAVETQYF
V: TRBV5-1
J: TRBJ2-5
size: -

CDR3: CASSFTASGNTIYF
V: TRBV12-3/TRBV12-4
J: TRBJ1-3
size: -

CDR3: CATSEVEGGRDTGELFF
V: TRBV24-1
J: TRBJ2-2
size: -